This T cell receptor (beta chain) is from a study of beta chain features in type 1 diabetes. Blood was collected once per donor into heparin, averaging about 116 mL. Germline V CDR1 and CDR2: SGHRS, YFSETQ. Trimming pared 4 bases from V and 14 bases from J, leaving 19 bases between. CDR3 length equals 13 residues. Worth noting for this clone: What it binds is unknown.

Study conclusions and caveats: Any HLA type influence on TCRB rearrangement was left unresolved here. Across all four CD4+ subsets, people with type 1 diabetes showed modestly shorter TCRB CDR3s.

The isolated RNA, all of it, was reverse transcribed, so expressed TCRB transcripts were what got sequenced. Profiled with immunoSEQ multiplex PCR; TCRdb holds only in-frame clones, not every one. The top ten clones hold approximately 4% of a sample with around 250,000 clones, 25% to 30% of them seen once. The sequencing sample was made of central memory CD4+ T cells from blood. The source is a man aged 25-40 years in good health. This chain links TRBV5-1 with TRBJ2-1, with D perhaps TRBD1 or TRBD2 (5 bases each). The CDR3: CASSPEVQGWKFF. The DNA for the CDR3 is TGCGCCAGCAGCCCGGAGGTCCAGGGCTGGAAGTTCTTC.